A selection of T cell receptor beta chains follows, all from one sample in a study of shared clonotypes between healthy human individuals. Sequencing was performed with immunoSEQ multiplex PCR; in TCRdb, only in-frame clones are kept and a portion is missing. The data show approximately 1.5 million clones, approximately 98.5% seen once. The sequenced sample was naive CD4+ T cells sorted from blood. The origin of the receptors is a man aged 30 to 39 in good health. CDR3s include the opening cysteine and the closing phenylalanine or tryptophan. A D gene is named only where the DNA matches it firmly. Size is omitted from some rows. Given values are once, few, many or a class for expanded clones.

d_call	v_call	clone_size	j_call	cdr3_nt	cdr3_aa
NA	TRBV9	NA	TRBJ2-1	TGTGCCAGCAGCATCGACTCCCTCTCCTACAATGAGCAGTTCTTC	CASSIDSLSYNEQFF
NA	TRBV28	NA	TRBJ2-3	TGTGCCAGCAGTTTTTCAGGAGACACAGATACGCAGTATTTT	CASSFSGDTDTQYF
TRBD1	TRBV7-2	NA	TRBJ2-2	TGTGCCAGCAGCCCCCTGACAGGGTGGGACACCGGGGAGCTGTTTTTT	CASSPLTGWDTGELFF
TRBD2	TRBV7-2	NA	TRBJ2-7	TGTGCCAGCAGCCTCCTCCCGGGACTAGCGGGGGGGGGATTCTACGAGCAGTACTTC	CASSLLPGLAGGGFYEQYF
TRBD2	TRBV5-4	NA	TRBJ2-1	TGTGCCAGCAGCATCAGACTAGCTGTAGATGAGCAGTTCTTC	CASSIRLAVDEQFF
NA	TRBV18	NA	TRBJ2-1	TGTGCCAGCTCACCTTTGACAAGTAATGAGCAGTTCTTC	CASSPLTSNEQFF
NA	TRBV28	NA	TRBJ1-5	TGTGCCAGCAGTTTAAGATATAGGTCCGGCAGCAATCAGCCCCAGCATTTT	CASSLRYRSGSNQPQHF
NA	TRBV19	NA	TRBJ2-2	TGTGCCAGTAGTATGAATACGAACACCGGGGAGCTGTTTTTT	CASSMNTNTGELFF
NA	TRBV29-1	NA	TRBJ2-1	TGCAGCGCTGCGGCGGGCAGGAATGAGCAGTTCTTC	CSAAAGRNEQFF
TRBD1	TRBV7-9	NA	TRBJ1-3	TGTGCCAGCATACACAACAGGGGGCCAGGAGGAAACACCATATATTTT	CASIHNRGPGGNTIYF
NA	TRBV11-2	once	TRBJ2-7	TGTGCCAGCAGCTTAGGAGAGGGCTACGAGCAGTACTTC	CASSLGEGYEQYF
NA	TRBV4-1	NA	TRBJ2-1	TGCGCCAGCAGCCCTCGGGACTCGTCAGGAGATGAGCAGTTCTTC	CASSPRDSSGDEQFF
TRBD2	TRBV6-5	NA	TRBJ2-1	TGTGCCAGCAAATTAGCGGGAGGTAATGAGCAGTTCTTC	CASKLAGGNEQFF
TRBD1	TRBV30	NA	TRBJ2-2	TGTGCCTGGAGGAAGGTCCTGACAGGGGCTCTGAACACCGGGGAGCTGTTTTTT	CAWRKVLTGALNTGELFF
NA	TRBV12-1	once	TRBJ1-5	TGTGCCAGCAGCCGACCCATTAACCGGGGGGTTTACCCCCAGCATTTT	CASSRPINRGVYPQHF
TRBD2	TRBV27	NA	TRBJ2-5	TGTGCCAGCACCCCTAGAGCGGGAGGGGAGACCCAGTACTTC	CASTPRAGGETQYF
NA	TRBV2	NA	TRBJ2-1	TGTGCCAGCAGTGAGATAGATGAGCAGTTCTTC	CASSEIDEQFF
NA	TRBV5-1	NA	TRBJ2-2	TGCGCCAGCAGCGCCGGGCCACACGACACCGGGGAGCTGTTTTTT	CASSAGPHDTGELFF
TRBD2	TRBV5-1	NA	TRBJ2-2	TGCGCCAGCAGCTTGCAACGGACTAGCGGGGGAGACTACACCGGGGAGCTGTTTTTT	CASSLQRTSGGDYTGELFF
TRBD2	TRBV18	once	TRBJ2-1	TGTGCCAGCTCACCACCGTTGGCTAGCGGGACCGCCAATGAGCAGTTCTTC	CASSPPLASGTANEQFF
NA	TRBV27	once	TRBJ2-1	TGTGCCAGCAGTCCCCCGTACAGGGGGGGAAATGAGCAGTTCTTC	CASSPPYRGGNEQFF
NA	TRBV4-3	once	TRBJ1-5	TGCGCCAGCAGCCAAATGGCGGGAGAAGTTCAGCCCCAGCATTTT	CASSQMAGEVQPQHF
TRBD2	TRBV7-9	NA	TRBJ2-7	TGTGCCAGCAGCTCCGCCGGGACTAGCGGGAGTTTTAGCGACGAGCAGTACTTC	CASSSAGTSGSFSDEQYF
NA	TRBV27	once	TRBJ1-5	TGTGCCAGCAGTTTCCGGGATCATCAGCCCCAGCATTTT	CASSFRDHQPQHF
NA	TRBV11-2	NA	TRBJ2-3	TGTGCCAGCAGCTTAGATCCACGGGGCGGATGGGCGCAGTATTTT	CASSLDPRGGWAQYF
NA	TRBV18	NA	TRBJ1-4	TGTGCCAGCTCACCACCGGGGGGTTCTTGGGAAAAACTGTTTTTT	CASSPPGGSWEKLFF
TRBD1	TRBV10-3	NA	TRBJ1-2	TGTGCCACTACAGGGGGCGATGGCTACACCTTC	CATTGGDGYTF
TRBD1	TRBV9	NA	TRBJ1-2	TGTGCCAGCAGCCCCAGGGGGGAGGGAAACTATGGCTACACCTTC	CASSPRGEGNYGYTF
TRBD2	TRBV2	NA	TRBJ2-7	TGTGCCAGCAGTGACCCTAGCGGGAGCCACGAGCAGTACTTC	CASSDPSGSHEQYF
TRBD1	TRBV9	NA	TRBJ1-2	TGTGCCAGCAGCGTGGGACAGGGCAGGTGGGGCTACACCTTC	CASSVGQGRWGYTF
NA	TRBV6-9	NA	TRBJ1-1	TGTGCCAGCAGCTTTCCCGTGGGAGTGAACACTGAAGCTTTCTTT	CASSFPVGVNTEAFF
TRBD2	TRBV6-1	NA	TRBJ2-5	TGTGCCAGCAGTGAACTAGCGGATCAAGAGACCCAGTACTTC	CASSELADQETQYF
TRBD1	TRBV7-9	NA	TRBJ2-1	TGTGCCAGCAGCTTACGGACAGGGGGCGGCTACAATGAGCAGTTCTTC	CASSLRTGGGYNEQFF
TRBD1	TRBV6-5	NA	TRBJ1-2	TGTGCCAGCAGTTTCCGGGACAGGGGGTATTCGGATGGCTACACCTTC	CASSFRDRGYSDGYTF
NA	TRBV7-9	once	TRBJ2-1	TGTGCCAGCAGCCTAGAAGGCGGGGCCTACAATGAGCAGTTCTTC	CASSLEGGAYNEQFF
NA	TRBV11-3	NA	TRBJ2-7	TGTGCCAGCAGCTTAGGTGCGGGGTACGAGCAGTACTTC	CASSLGAGYEQYF
NA	TRBV7-2	NA	TRBJ1-3	TGTGCCAGCAGCAGTACAGTGCCTGGAAACACCATATATTTT	CASSSTVPGNTIYF
TRBD1	TRBV5-1	NA	TRBJ1-1	TGCGCCAGCAGCGGCCGGGACAGCCTCGGGACTGAAGCTTTCTTT	CASSGRDSLGTEAFF
TRBD2	TRBV5-6	NA	TRBJ2-1	TGTGCCAGCAGCACGATTAGCGGGGACTACAATGAGCAGTTCTTC	CASSTISGDYNEQFF
NA	TRBV11-2	NA	TRBJ2-1	TGTGCCAGCAGCTTAGGCGGGGCACAATCGAGCTCCTACAATGAGCAGTTCTTC	CASSLGGAQSSSYNEQFF
TRBD2	TRBV4-3	NA	TRBJ2-3	TGCGCCAGCAGCCAAGATCTAGCGGGAGGGTTCGGGAGCACAGATACGCAGTATTTT	CASSQDLAGGFGSTDTQYF
NA	TRBV18	NA	TRBJ1-1	TGTGCCAGCTCATGGGACACTGAAGCTTTCTTT	CASSWDTEAFF
TRBD2	TRBV5-5	NA	TRBJ2-1	TGTGCCAGCAGCGAGGGACTATCCTACAATGAGCAGTTCTTC	CASSEGLSYNEQFF
NA	TRBV9	NA	TRBJ2-3	TGTGCCAGCAGCGAGGGCGGGGGCCCCCTACATACGCAGTATTTT	CASSEGGGPLHTQYF
TRBD2	TRBV29-1	NA	TRBJ2-1	TGCAGCGTTGTAAGGGGACTAATCCCGTTCTTC	CSVVRGLIPFF
NA	TRBV11-3	NA	TRBJ2-1	TGTGCCAGCAGCCTAACTAGTAATGGGAACAATGAGCAGTTCTTC	CASSLTSNGNNEQFF
TRBD2	TRBV9	NA	TRBJ2-3	TGTGCCAGCAGCGTAGGGGCGACTAGCAGACGCACAGATACGCAGTATTTT	CASSVGATSRRTDTQYF
NA	TRBV5-1	NA	TRBJ1-1	TGCGCCAGCAGCGAGGCGAACACTGAAGCTTTCTTT	CASSEANTEAFF